The subject of this entry is one TCR beta chain. Its antigen is not known. Primers for the PCR totalled 60 Vbeta and 13 Jbeta. Repertoires were generated with immunoSEQ multiplex PCR, while TCRdb's copy carries only in-frame clones and drops some. The table lists 130,000 to 150,000 clones, more than 60% of them singletons, with around 13% in the top ten. The record originates from a study of cytomegalovirus exposure and HLA in healthy donors. Study-level results: Some segments of the V type, notably TRBV6-2 and TRBV6-3, were excluded as indistinguishable. Within an earlier analysis, most TCR beta V segments proved productive either about 87% or about 30% of the time. Later genetic work tied a missense DCLRE1C variant to beta-chain V and J trimming.

Germline V gene sequence: CDR1 SGHRS, CDR2 YFSETQ. CDR3 size: 12 residues. With 3 bases removed from V and 9 bases from J, the gap between germline ends came to 10 bases. V gene TRBV5-1 combines with J gene TRBJ2-1, with D possibly being TRBD1 (5 bases). This clonotype was obtained from a man aged 40-49 years in good health and CMV-seropositive. Sequenced material: PBMCs. The CDR3 is CASSYDRGEQFF. The DNA for the CDR3 is TGCGCCAGCAGCTACGATAGGGGTGAGCAGTTCTTC.